Presented here are 15 T cell receptor beta chains from one specimen sequenced in a study of blood T cell repertoires in COVID-19. Measured with immunoSEQ multiplex PCR; TCRdb has only the in-frame clones, and not every one. The sample consists of tens of thousands of clones, around four fifths of them appearing once. Input material: peripheral blood. The source is a human donor with acute or convalescent COVID-19. The donor label of this sample is uncertain.

This sequence joins TRBV4-2 and TRBJ1-2, with D uncertain. V was shortened by 1 base and J by 8 bases, with 17 bases between the two germline ends. Germline loops: CDR1 LGHNA, CDR2 YNFKEQ. The CDR3 contains 15 residues. The CDR3 sequence: CASSQALAADGGYTF. CDR3 bases: TGTGCCAGCAGCCAAGCCTTAGCTGCCGATGGGGGCTACACCTTC.

This rearrangement joins TRBV7-2 to TRBJ2-1, with 8 positions matching TRBD2. The V and J ends lost 1 base and 1 base, in that order; junction bases with no gene match: 0. The CDR3 runs to 15 residues. Germline CDR1 and CDR2: SGHTA and FQGNSA. This chain's CDR3 is CASSLGGRSYNEQFF. In DNA form, the CDR3 reads TGTGCCAGCAGCTTAGGCGGGAGGTCCTACAATGAGCAGTTCTTC. Full variable domain (missing parts from reference TRBV7-2 and TRBJ2-1): GAGVSQSPSNKVTEKGKDVELRCDPISGHTALYWYRQSLGQGLEFLIYFQGNSAPDKSGLPSDRFSAERTGGSVSTLTIQRTQQEDSAVYLCASSLGGRSYNEQFFGPGTRLTVL.

This chain's CDR3 is CASRRGGLVNTGELFF. As DNA, the CDR3 is TGCGCCAGCAGGCGAGGGGGTCTAGTGAACACCGGGGAGCTGTTTTTT. The J gene is TRBJ2-2, the V gene TRBV4-1; perhaps TRBD1 as D (6 bases). From germline, CDR1 is MGHRA and CDR2 YSYEKL. Trimming shortened V by 6 bases and J by 1 base, and 15 bases separated the two germline ends. The CDR3 loop spans 16 amino acids.

The chain has TRBV6-5 and TRBJ1-1; weak D call: TRBD1 (6 bases). Germline CDR1 is MNHEY and CDR2 is SVGAGI. This CDR3 spans 15 amino acids. V lost 5 bases to trimming and J lost 0 bases, with 13 bases between them. The chain's CDR3 is CASSQRDTLNTEAFF. CDR3 DNA sequence: TGTGCCAGCAGTCAACGGGACACCCTGAACACTGAAGCTTTCTTT.

The chain has TRBV12-3 or TRBV12-4 and TRBJ1-4; no firm D call. The CDR3 runs 12 residues. Trimming stripped 3 bases from V and 15 bases from J, with 14 bases between. The CDR3 sequence: CASSFPGAKMFF. DNA for the CDR3: TGTGCCAGCAGTTTTCCGGGAGCCAAGATGTTTTTT.

For this clone: The junction does not match germline at one end; this may be a read error. The V call is TRBV18, the J call TRBJ2-5; 11 bases agree with TRBD2. This CDR3 contains 17 residues. Germline-derived CDR1 and CDR2 are KGHSH and LQKENI. CDR3 sequence: CAGSPPNLAGGGETQYF. Here the CDR3 DNA reads TGTGCCGGCTCACCACCAAATCTAGCGGGAGGAGGAGAGACCCAGTACTTC.

The V gene is TRBV5-1, the J gene TRBJ2-7; the match to TRBD2 covers 8 bases. Looked up from germline, CDR1 is SGHRS and CDR2 is YFSETQ. The CDR3 runs 16 residues. The J segment lost 6 bases and the V segment lost 1 base, leaving 12 bases of the junction unmatched. DNA of the CDR3: TGCGCCAGCAGCTTGTCTCTACTAGCGGCTGAAGCCGAGCAGTACTTC. It encodes CASSLSLLAAEAEQYF.

This chain links TRBV27 with TRBJ2-3, with TRBD2 identical over 7 bases. Germline assignment: CDR1 MNHEY and CDR2 SMNVEV (reference sequence). The J segment lost 4 bases and the V segment lost 7 bases, leaving 11 bases of the junction unmatched. CDR3 length: 15 residues. CDR3 sequence (DNA): TGTGCCAGCACCATTATGGGAGGGAGTCCAGATACGCAGTATTTT. Protein: CASTIMGGSPDTQYF.

CDR3 region: CSVGTYNEQFF. The CDR3 DNA reads TGCAGCGTTGGGACATACAATGAGCAGTTCTTC. This chain links TRBV29-1 with TRBJ2-1, with D maybe TRBD1 (5 bases). The CDR3 contains 11 residues. Germline CDR1 is SQVTM and CDR2 is ANQGSEA. V gave up 4 bases and J gave up 4 bases, with 5 bases separating them.

In its sample, this clone was seen a few times. The rearrangement joins TRBV5-1 to TRBJ2-7; 8 bases are a match to TRBD2. Per germline, CDR1 SGHRS and CDR2 YFSETQ. This CDR3 spans 13 amino acids. V shed 5 bases, J shed 7 bases, and the junction held 8 bases outside the gene matches. The CDR3 DNA sequence: TGCGCCAGCAGACCCGGGGGGGGCGCAGAGCAGTACTTC. It specifies CASRPGGGAEQYF.

The CDR3 protein is CAAGTSTDTQYF. The CDR3 DNA is TGTGCCGCCGGGACTAGCACAGATACGCAGTATTTT. The rearrangement links TRBV12-3 or TRBV12-4 to TRBJ2-3; a possible D gene is TRBD2 (6 bases). V lost 11 bases and J 0 bases, leaving 9 bases between the germline ends. The CDR3 is 12 residues long.

The chain recombines TRBV5-8 with TRBJ1-1, with D perhaps matching TRBD1 (5 bases). Trimming pared 4 bases from V and 7 bases from J, leaving 17 bases between. The germline gives CDR1 SGHTS, CDR2 YDEGEE. The CDR3 runs 14 residues. The chain's CDR3 is CASSRGSSSFEAFF. CDR3 DNA: TGTGCCAGCAGCCGGGGGTCATCCTCCTTTGAAGCTTTCTTT.

The chain combines TRBV13 with TRBJ1-1; a weak D match, TRBD1 (5 bases). V lost 4 bases and J 12 bases, leaving 24 bases between the germline ends. The CDR3 extends over 15 amino acids. Germline V CDR1 and CDR2: PRHDT, FYEKMQ (reference sequence). The CDR3 loop reads CASSSGTPRVAQSFF. The CDR3 DNA follows: TGTGCCAGCAGCTCAGGGACCCCCCGAGTAGCCCAATCTTTCTTT. Filled out from reference TRBV13 and TRBJ1-1, the complete variable domain reads AAGVIQSPRHLIKEKRETATLKCYPIPRHDTVYWYQQGPGQDPQFLISFYEKMQSDKGSIPDRFSAQQFSDYHSELNMSSLELGDSALYFCASSSGTPRVAQSFFGQGTRLTVV.

The rearrangement joins TRBV5-1 to TRBJ2-3; the D is unclear. Germline V gene sequence: CDR1 SGHRS, CDR2 YFSETQ. CDR3 size: 14 residues. Trimming pared 0 bases from V and 2 bases from J, leaving 7 bases between. CDR3 DNA: TGCGCCAGCAGCTTGGACACAAACACAGATACGCAGTATTTT. It is translated as CASSLDTNTDTQYF.

This rearrangement joins TRBV30 to TRBJ1-1; D gene ambiguous. The CDR3 is 13 residues long. V was pared by 2 bases and J by 2 bases, with 9 bases between. Germline V gene sequence: CDR1 GTSNPN, CDR2 SVGIG (reference sequence). Here the CDR3 reads CAWSRLANTEAFF. In DNA, the CDR3 is TGTGCCTGGAGTAGGTTAGCCAACACTGAAGCTTTCTTT. The entire variable domain, with the rest obtained from reference TRBV30 and TRBJ1-1, is as follows: SQTIHQWPATLVQPVGSPLSLECTVEGTSNPNLYWYRQAAGRGLQLLFYSVGIGQISSEVPQNLSASRPQDRQFILSSKKLLLSDSGFYLCAWSRLANTEAFFGQGTRLTVV.